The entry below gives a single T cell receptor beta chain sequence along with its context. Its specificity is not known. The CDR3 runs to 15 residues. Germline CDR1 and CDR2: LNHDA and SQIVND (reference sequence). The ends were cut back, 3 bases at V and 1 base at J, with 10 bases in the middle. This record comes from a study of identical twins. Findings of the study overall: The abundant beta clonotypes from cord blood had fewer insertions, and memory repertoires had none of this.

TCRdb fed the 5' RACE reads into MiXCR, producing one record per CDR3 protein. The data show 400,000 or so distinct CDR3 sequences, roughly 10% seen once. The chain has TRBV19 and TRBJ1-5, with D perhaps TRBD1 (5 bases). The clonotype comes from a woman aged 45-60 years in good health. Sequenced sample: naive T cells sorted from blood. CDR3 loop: CASSMRGESNQPQHF. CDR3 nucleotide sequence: TGTGCCAGTAGTATGAGAGGGGAAAGCAATCAGCCCCAGCATTTT.